Below, one TCR beta chain is given with its context. Those enrolled in Seattle joined during active infection and were followed longitudinally afterward. CDR3 length: 14 amino acids. Germline V gives CDR1 SGHRS, CDR2 YFSETQ. J lost 0 bases, V lost 4 bases, and 2 bases had no gene match. The data were obtained in a study of blood T cell repertoires in COVID-19. The overall study: The samples span acute and convalescent COVID-19 from the United States, Italy and Spain.

As processed by the authors: Quantification of nucleated cells was approximated via reference gene primer amplification. Sequencing was performed with immunoSEQ multiplex PCR; in TCRdb, only in-frame clones are kept and a portion is missing. V and J calls and clone size are as listed in that table; D and trimming were resolved from the DNA. The sample consists of some 230,000 clones, 82% of them appearing once. The clonotype originates from a woman aged 80 or over with COVID-19, enrolled during active disease. Sequencing was carried out using peripheral blood. The chain employs TRBV5-1 and TRBJ1-2; 8 bases are shared with TRBD1. CDR3 nucleotide sequence: TGCGCCAGCAGCGGGGGACAGGCTAACTATGGCTACACCTTC. Translating it yields CASSGGQANYGYTF.